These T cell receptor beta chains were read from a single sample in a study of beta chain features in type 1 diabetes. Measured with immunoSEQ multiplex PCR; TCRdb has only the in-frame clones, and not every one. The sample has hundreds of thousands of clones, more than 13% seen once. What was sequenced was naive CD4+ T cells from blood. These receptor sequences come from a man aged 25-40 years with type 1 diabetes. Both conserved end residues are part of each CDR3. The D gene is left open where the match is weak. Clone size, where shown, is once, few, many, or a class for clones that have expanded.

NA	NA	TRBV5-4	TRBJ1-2	CASSETALDGYTF	TGTGCCAGCAGCGAGACAGCTCTGGATGGCTACACCTTC
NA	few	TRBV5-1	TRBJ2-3	CATHTGPTDTQYF	TGCGCCACCCATACAGGCCCCACAGATACGCAGTATTTT
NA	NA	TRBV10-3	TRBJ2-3	CAISAVLTDTQYF	TGTGCCATCAGTGCAGTCTTAACAGATACGCAGTATTTT
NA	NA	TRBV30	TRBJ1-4	CAWSDTGLDRLFF	TGTGCCTGGAGTGACACGGGGTTGGATAGACTGTTTTTT
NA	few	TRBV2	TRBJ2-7	CASSEEGGSSYEQYF	TGTGCCAGCAGTGAAGAAGGTGGGAGCTCCTACGAGCAGTACTTC
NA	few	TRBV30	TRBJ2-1	CAWSVHWGLVYNEQFF	TGTGCCTGGAGTGTACATTGGGGCTTAGTCTACAATGAGCAGTTCTTC
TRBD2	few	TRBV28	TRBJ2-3	CASGTGTSKDTQYF	TGTGCCAGTGGGACCGGGACTAGTAAGGATACGCAGTATTTT
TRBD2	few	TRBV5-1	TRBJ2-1	CASKLAGVDNEQFF	TGCGCCAGCAAACTAGCGGGAGTCGACAATGAGCAGTTCTTC
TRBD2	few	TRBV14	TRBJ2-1	CASTRTSGRNEQFF	TGTGCCAGCACCCGGACTAGCGGGAGGAATGAGCAGTTCTTC
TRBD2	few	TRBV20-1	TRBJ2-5	CSPAGETQYF	TGCTCTCCAGCGGGGGAGACCCAGTACTTC
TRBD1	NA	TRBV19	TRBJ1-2	CASSPRDRASGYTF	TGTGCCAGTAGTCCGAGGGACAGGGCGTCTGGCTACACCTTC
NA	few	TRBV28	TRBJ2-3	CASSLSTDTQYF	TGTGCCAGCAGTCTTAGCACAGATACGCAGTATTTT
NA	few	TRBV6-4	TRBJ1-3	CASSPDSGNTIYF	TGTGCCAGCAGTCCAGACTCTGGAAACACCATATATTTT
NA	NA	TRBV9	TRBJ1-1	CASSFTDTNTEAFF	TGTGCCAGCAGCTTTACCGACACGAACACTGAAGCTTTCTTT
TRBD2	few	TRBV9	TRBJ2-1	CASSVDIAGRNEQFF	TGTGCCAGCAGCGTAGACATAGCGGGACGCAATGAGCAGTTCTTC
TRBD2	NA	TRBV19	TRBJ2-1	CASRGMVAGVAGNEQFF	TGTGCCAGTAGAGGGATGGTAGCGGGAGTAGCAGGCAATGAGCAGTTCTTC
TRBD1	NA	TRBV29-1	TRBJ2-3	CSGGDRGRTDTQYF	TGCAGCGGCGGGGACAGGGGTCGCACAGATACGCAGTATTTT
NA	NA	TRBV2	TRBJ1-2	CASSPTGSGYTF	TGTGCCAGCAGTCCCACGGGGAGTGGCTACACCTTC
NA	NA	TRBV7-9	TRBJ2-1	CASTLRRGLGDEQFF	TGTGCCAGCACCCTAAGGCGGGGGCTTGGAGATGAGCAGTTCTTC
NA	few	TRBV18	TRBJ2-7	CASSAGYYEQYF	TGTGCCAGCTCCGCAGGATACTACGAGCAGTACTTC
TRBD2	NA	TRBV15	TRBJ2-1	CATSRGLAGSYNEQFF	TGTGCCACCAGCAGAGGACTAGCGGGTTCCTACAATGAGCAGTTCTTC
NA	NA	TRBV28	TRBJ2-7	CASSPGTASSYEQYF	TGTGCCAGCAGCCCCGGGACTGCTAGCTCCTACGAGCAGTACTTC
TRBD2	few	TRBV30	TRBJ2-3	CAWGQGLAGTDTQYF	TGTGCCTGGGGACAGGGACTAGCGGGCACAGATACGCAGTATTTT
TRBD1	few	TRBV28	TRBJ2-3	CASSSIRDRQSTDTQYF	TGTGCCAGCAGTTCCATTAGGGACAGGCAAAGCACAGATACGCAGTATTTT
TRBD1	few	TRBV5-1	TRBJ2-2	CASSLRSRQGPTGELFF	TGCGCCAGCAGCTTAAGGTCGCGACAGGGGCCCACCGGGGAGCTGTTTTTT
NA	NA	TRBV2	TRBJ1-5	CASSEREVIYSNQPQHF	TGTGCCAGCAGTGAGCGGGAGGTTATATATAGCAATCAGCCCCAGCATTTT
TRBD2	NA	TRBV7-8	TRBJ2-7	CASSLSTLVGLAGVEQYF	TGTGCCAGCAGCTTATCGACTTTAGTTGGGCTAGCGGGAGTCGAGCAGTACTTC
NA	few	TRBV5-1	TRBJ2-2	CASSLEGPNTGELFF	TGCGCCAGCAGCTTGGAGGGGCCCAACACCGGGGAGCTGTTTTTT
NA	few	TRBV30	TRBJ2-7	CAWSVQYEQYF	TGTGCCTGGAGTGTACAATACGAGCAGTACTTC
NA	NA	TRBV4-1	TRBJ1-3	CASSQVWGVRNTIYF	TGCGCCAGCAGCCAAGTATGGGGGGTTCGAAACACCATATATTTT
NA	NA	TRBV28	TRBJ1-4	CASSYPVLNEKLFF	TGTGCCAGCAGTTACCCAGTGCTCAATGAAAAACTGTTTTTT
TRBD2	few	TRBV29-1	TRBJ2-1	CSVEGRKTSGRLEQFF	TGCAGCGTTGAAGGTCGTAAAACTAGCGGGAGGCTTGAGCAGTTCTTC
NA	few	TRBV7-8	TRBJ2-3	CASSPRPGMRTDTQYF	TGTGCCAGCAGCCCTCGCCCCGGGATGAGGACAGATACGCAGTATTTT
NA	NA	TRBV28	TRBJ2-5	CASNTTPQGVYQETQYF	TGTGCCAGCAACACTACTCCTCAGGGTGTTTACCAGGAGACCCAGTACTTC
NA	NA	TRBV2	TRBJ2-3	CASSERSPLQYF	TGTGCCAGCAGTGAAAGGAGCCCCCTGCAGTATTTT
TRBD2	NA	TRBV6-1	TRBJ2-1	CASSEVPGLALNEQFF	TGTGCCAGCAGTGAAGTACCGGGACTAGCTTTGAATGAGCAGTTCTTC
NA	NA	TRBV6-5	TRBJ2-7	CASSYTGKEYEQYF	TGTGCCAGCAGTTATACAGGGAAGGAATACGAGCAGTACTTC
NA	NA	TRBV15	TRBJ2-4	CATLQDIQYF	TGTGCCACCCTACAGGACATTCAGTACTTC
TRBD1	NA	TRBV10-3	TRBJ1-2	CAINTPTPGQDANYGYTF	TGTGCCATCAACACCCCTACACCGGGACAGGACGCTAACTATGGCTACACCTTC
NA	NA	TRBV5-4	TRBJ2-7	CASSITGGGNSYEQYF	TGTGCCAGCAGCATTACGGGGGGCGGAAACTCCTACGAGCAGTACTTC